The 11 T cell receptor beta chains below come from one sample, sequenced in a study of blood T cell repertoires in COVID-19. TCRdb keeps only in-frame clones here, not all; method: immunoSEQ multiplex PCR. The data show approximately 63,000 clones, roughly 87% seen once. Sequencing used peripheral blood. These receptors all come from a man at least 80 years old in a cohort sampled during active COVID-19.

The J gene is TRBJ1-1, the V gene TRBV6-5; D is unresolved. This CDR3 comprises 13 residues. Germline loops: CDR1 MNHEY, CDR2 SVGAGI. Trimming stripped 6 bases from V and 3 bases from J, with 11 bases between. The CDR3 DNA reads TGTGCCAGCAGCCCGACGGGTTACACTGAAGCTTTCTTT. Amino acid sequence: CASSPTGYTEAFF.

CDR3: CASSPTVQGGYEQYF. Written as DNA, the CDR3 is TGTGCCAGCTCCCCTACCGTCCAGGGGGGCTACGAGCAGTACTTC. V and J are TRBV18 and TRBJ2-7, with a tentative D call TRBD1 (7 bases). V dropped 6 bases and J dropped 3 bases, with 18 bases sitting between them. The CDR3 contains 15 residues. The germline V gene encodes CDR1 KGHSH and CDR2 LQKENI.

This chain uses TRBV10-1 with TRBJ2-1, with D possibly TRBD2 on 6 matching bases. V lost 4 bases and J lost 5, with 9 bases in between. The length of the CDR3 is 13 residues. Per germline, CDR1 WNHNN and CDR2 SYGVQD (reference sequence). The CDR3: CASSVGGNNEQFF. The CDR3 region has the DNA TGCGCCAGCAGTGTCGGGGGAAACAATGAGCAGTTCTTC.

CDR3 residues: CASRAGQGEYYGYTF. For the CDR3, the DNA is TGTGCCAGTAGGGCGGGACAGGGGGAGTACTATGGCTACACCTTC. V and J are TRBV19 and TRBJ1-2; 11 bases fit TRBD1. The CDR3 is made up of 15 amino acids. The germline V gene encodes CDR1 LNHDA and CDR2 SQIVND (reference sequence). After removal of 6 bases from V and 3 bases from J, the junction contained 6 bases not matched to a gene.

This chain links TRBV7-2 with TRBJ1-5; possible D gene TRBD1, 6 bases. The CDR3 covers 15 residues. Deletions cut 1 base from V and 4 bases from J, with 11 bases between. The germline gives CDR1 SGHTA, CDR2 FQGNSA. The CDR3 DNA reads TGTGCCAGCAGCTTAGAAGGGACACAAAATCAGCCCCAGCATTTT. It yields the protein CASSLEGTQNQPQHF.

This sequence joins TRBV4-1 and TRBJ2-5; D is uncertain. From germline, CDR1 is MGHRA and CDR2 YSYEKL. This CDR3 region has 15 residues. Trimming took 0 bases from V and 2 from J, leaving 10 bases between them. The CDR3 reads CASSQESTPQETQYF. The CDR3 region has the DNA TGCGCCAGCAGCCAAGAATCGACACCTCAAGAGACCCAGTACTTC.

This chain links TRBV7-9 with TRBJ2-3, with 7 bases fitting TRBD1. With V trimmed by 5 bases and J by 5 bases, 7 bases remained unmatched. The CDR3 consists of 14 residues. The germline V gene encodes CDR1 SEHNR and CDR2 FQNEAQ (reference sequence). CDR3 sequence reads: CASSGKGAGDTQYF. The CDR3 DNA is TGTGCCAGCAGCGGCAAGGGGGCCGGAGATACGCAGTATTTT. The variable domain in full, with the rest retrieved from reference TRBV7-9 and TRBJ2-3, is DTGVSQNPRHKITKRGQNVTFRCDPISEHNRLYWYRQTLGQGPEFLTYFQNEAQLEKSRLLSDRFSAERPKGSFSTLEIQRTEQGDSAMYLCASSGKGAGDTQYFGPGTRLTVL.

V gene TRBV24-1 combines with J gene TRBJ2-5; D may be TRBD1 (5 bases). Germline-derived CDR1 and CDR2 are KGHDR and SFDVKD. Between the trimmed V and J ends, which lost 10 bases and 5 bases, there was a span of 13 bases. CDR3 length: 12 residues. The CDR3 reads CATAGMGETQYF. In nucleotides, the CDR3 is TGTGCCACGGCAGGGATGGGGGAGACCCAGTACTTC.

This rearrangement joins TRBV27 to TRBJ1-2; the D is unclear. The CDR3 totals 15 residues. The V gene lost 2 bases and the J gene lost 2 bases, with 12 bases spanning the gap. CDR1 is MNHEY, CDR2 SMNVEV, per germline (reference sequence). CDR3 nucleotide sequence: TGTGCCAGCAGTTTACAACTAACGGAGAACTATGGCTACACCTTC. This translates into CASSLQLTENYGYTF.

This clone was detected a few times. The chain links TRBV21-1 to TRBJ1-1; the tabulated D call, TRBD1, remains unverified against the DNA. TRBV21-1 is deemed a pseudogene. CDR3 length equals 14 residues. CDR3 DNA sequence: TGTGCCAGCAGCACGGGACAGGAGAACACTGAAGCTTTCTTT. Protein sequence: CASSTGQENTEAFF.

The chain links TRBV18 to TRBJ1-6; TRBD1 is a possible D gene (5 bases). Germline V gene lookup returns CDR1 KGHSH and CDR2 LQKENI. CDR3 size: 16 residues. V dropped 4 bases and J dropped 4 bases, with 14 bases sitting between them. CDR3 residues: CASSQSPPGYNSPLHF. The DNA for the CDR3 is TGTGCCAGCTCACAAAGTCCCCCAGGGTATAATTCACCCCTCCACTTT.